This paragraph reports one T cell receptor beta chain. Antigen: not known. This CDR3 spans 15 amino acids. The germline V gene has CDR1 KGHSH and CDR2 LQKENI. V was pared by 1 base and J by 1 base, with 10 bases between. Sequencing used immunoSEQ multiplex PCR; TCRdb keeps in-frame clones, though not all of them. This sample has 150,000 or so clones, with 85% to 90% found just once. These data originate in a study of T cell responses to AZD1222 COVID-19 vaccine. Study findings and constraints: White British donors predominated, females outnumbered males, and clonal diversity was possibly underestimated. Only a handful of individuals given AZD1222 were seropositive at baseline. In all cases, repertoires were sampled only after the peak T cell response.

The source was peripheral blood, collected on day 0 of AZD1222 vaccination. The gene calls are TRBV18 and TRBJ1-1; tentative D call: TRBD1 (5 bases). The sequence came from an adult in good health. CDR3 nucleotides: TGTGCCAGCTCACCACTGGGGCAGGCGAACACTGAAGCTTTCTTT. As protein: CASSPLGQANTEAFF.